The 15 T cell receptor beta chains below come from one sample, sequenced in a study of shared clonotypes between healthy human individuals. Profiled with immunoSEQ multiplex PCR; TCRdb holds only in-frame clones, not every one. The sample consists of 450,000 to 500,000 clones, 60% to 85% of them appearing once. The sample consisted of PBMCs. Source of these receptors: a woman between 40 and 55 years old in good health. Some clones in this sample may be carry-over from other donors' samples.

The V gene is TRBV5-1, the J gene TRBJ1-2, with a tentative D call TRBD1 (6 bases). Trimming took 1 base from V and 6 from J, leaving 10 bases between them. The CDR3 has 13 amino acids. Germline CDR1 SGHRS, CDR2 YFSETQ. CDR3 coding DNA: TGCGCCAGCAGCTTGACTAGGGGGGATGGCTACACCTTC. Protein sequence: CASSLTRGDGYTF.

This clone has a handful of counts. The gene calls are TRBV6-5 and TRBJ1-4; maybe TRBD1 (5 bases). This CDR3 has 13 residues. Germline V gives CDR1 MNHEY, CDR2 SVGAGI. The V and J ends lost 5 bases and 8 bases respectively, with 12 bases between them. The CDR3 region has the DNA TGTGCCAGCAGTGAGACGGGGCTGGAAAAACTGTTTTTT. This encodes CASSETGLEKLFF.

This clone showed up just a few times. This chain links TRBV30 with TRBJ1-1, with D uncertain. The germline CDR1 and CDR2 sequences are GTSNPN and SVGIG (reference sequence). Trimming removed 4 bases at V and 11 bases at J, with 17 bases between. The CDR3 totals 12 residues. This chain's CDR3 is CAWTSGAVGAFF. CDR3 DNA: TGTGCCTGGACCTCCGGAGCAGTCGGGGCTTTCTTT.

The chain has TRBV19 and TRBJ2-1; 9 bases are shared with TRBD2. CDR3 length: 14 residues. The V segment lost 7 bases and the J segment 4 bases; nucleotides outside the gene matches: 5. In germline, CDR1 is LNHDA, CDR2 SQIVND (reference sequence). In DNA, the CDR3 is TGTGCCAGTACCACGAGCGGGGGGTACAATGAGCAGTTCTTC. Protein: CASTTSGGYNEQFF.

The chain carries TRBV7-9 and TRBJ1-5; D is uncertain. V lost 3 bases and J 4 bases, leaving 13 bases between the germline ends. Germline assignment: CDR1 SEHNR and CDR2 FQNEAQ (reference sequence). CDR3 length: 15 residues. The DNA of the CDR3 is TGTGCCAGCAGCTTGGGTCAGACGCTGAATCAGCCCCAGCATTTT. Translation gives CASSLGQTLNQPQHF.

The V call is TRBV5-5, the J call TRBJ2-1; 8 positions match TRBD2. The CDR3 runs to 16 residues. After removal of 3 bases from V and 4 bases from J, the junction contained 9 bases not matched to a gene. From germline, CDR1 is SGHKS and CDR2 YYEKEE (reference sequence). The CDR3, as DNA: TGTGCCAGCAGCTCCACTAGCGGACTCTTTTACAATGAGCAGTTCTTC. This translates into CASSSTSGLFYNEQFF. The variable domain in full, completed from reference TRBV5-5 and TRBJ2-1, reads DAGVTQSPTHLIKTRGQQVTLRCSPISGHKSVSWYQQVLGQGPQFIFQYYEKEERGRGNFPDRFSARQFPNYSSELNVNALLLGDSALYLCASSSTSGLFYNEQFFGPGTRLTVL.

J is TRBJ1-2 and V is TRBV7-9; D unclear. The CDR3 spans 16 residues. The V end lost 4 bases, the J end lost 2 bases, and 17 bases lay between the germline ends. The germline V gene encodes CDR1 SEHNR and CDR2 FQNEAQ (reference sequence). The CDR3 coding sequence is TGTGCCAGCAGCTCAAGCGGTTCGAGGCACAACTATGGCTACACCTTC. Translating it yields CASSSSGSRHNYGYTF.

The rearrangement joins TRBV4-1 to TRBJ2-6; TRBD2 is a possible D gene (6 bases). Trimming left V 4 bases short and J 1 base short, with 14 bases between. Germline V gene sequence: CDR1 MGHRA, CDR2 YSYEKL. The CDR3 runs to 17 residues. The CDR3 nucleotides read TGCGCCAGCAGCCTGGTCGGGGGTTTATCTGGGGCCAACGTCCTGACTTTC. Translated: CASSLVGGLSGANVLTF.

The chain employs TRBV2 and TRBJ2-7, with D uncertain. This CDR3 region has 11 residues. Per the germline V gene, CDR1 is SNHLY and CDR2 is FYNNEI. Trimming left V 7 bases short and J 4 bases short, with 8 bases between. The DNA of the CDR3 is TGTGCCAGCACCGTAGGGTACGAGCAGTACTTC. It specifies CASTVGYEQYF.

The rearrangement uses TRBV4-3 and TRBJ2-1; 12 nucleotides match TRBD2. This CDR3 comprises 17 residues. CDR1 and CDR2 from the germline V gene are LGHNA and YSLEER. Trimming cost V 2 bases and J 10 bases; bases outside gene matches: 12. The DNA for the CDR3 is TGCGCCAGCAGCCAACCCCCCGGGACTAGCGGGCGGGGCGAGCAGTTCTTC. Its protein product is CASSQPPGTSGRGEQFF.

The DNA of the CDR3 is TGTGCCAGCCAACGCAGCGGGAACTACAATGAGCAGTTCTTC. Protein: CASQRSGNYNEQFF. The V gene is TRBV6-1, the J gene TRBJ2-1, with 7 bases fitting TRBD2. Germline-derived CDR1 and CDR2 are MNHNS and SASEGT. V shed 8 bases, J shed 3 bases, and the junction held 7 bases outside the gene matches. The CDR3 sequence is 14 residues long.

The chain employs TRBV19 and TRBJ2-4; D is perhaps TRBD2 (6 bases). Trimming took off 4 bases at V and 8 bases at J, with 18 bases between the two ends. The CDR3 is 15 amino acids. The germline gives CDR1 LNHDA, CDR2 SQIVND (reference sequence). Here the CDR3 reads CASSNPQGQRDIQYF. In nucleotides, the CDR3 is TGTGCCAGTAGTAACCCCCAGGGCCAGCGGGACATTCAGTACTTC.

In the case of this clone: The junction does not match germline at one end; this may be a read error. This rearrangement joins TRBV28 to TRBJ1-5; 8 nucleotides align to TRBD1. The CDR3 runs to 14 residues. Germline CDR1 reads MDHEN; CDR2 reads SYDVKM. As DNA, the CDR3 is TGTGCCAACAGTACAGACAGGGGTCGTCAGCCCCAGCATTTT. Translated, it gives CANSTDRGRQPQHF.

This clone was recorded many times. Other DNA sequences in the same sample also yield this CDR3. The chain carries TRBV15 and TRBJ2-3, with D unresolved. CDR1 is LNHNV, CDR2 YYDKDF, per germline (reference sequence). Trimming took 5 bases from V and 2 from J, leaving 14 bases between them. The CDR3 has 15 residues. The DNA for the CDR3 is TGTGCCACCAGCCCTTTTGGCGGAGCCACAGATACGCAGTATTTT. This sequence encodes CATSPFGGATDTQYF.

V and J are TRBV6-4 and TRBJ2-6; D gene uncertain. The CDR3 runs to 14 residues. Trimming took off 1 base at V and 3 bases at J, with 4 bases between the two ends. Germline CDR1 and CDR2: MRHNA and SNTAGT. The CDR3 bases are TGTGCCAGCAGTGACTTGCTTGGGGCCAACGTCCTGACTTTC. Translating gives CASSDLLGANVLTF.